This T cell receptor beta chain was sequenced during a study of technical replicates of blood from a few donors. The assay was immunoSEQ multiplex PCR, and TCRdb's table has in-frame clones only and misses some. The sample carries fewer than 100,000 clones, around 95% recorded once. Germline assignment: CDR1 SGHTA and CDR2 FQGNSA. The CDR3 sequence is 12 residues long. The V end lost 4 bases, the J end lost 4 bases, and 6 bases lay between the germline ends. This sequence originates from a human donor in good health. The V call is TRBV7-2, the J call TRBJ2-3; D is ambiguous. The sample taken for sequencing was T cells isolated from PBMCs. CDR3 nucleotide sequence: TGTGCCAGCAGCTCGCGTTCAGATACGCAGTATTTT. Its protein product is CASSSRSDTQYF.